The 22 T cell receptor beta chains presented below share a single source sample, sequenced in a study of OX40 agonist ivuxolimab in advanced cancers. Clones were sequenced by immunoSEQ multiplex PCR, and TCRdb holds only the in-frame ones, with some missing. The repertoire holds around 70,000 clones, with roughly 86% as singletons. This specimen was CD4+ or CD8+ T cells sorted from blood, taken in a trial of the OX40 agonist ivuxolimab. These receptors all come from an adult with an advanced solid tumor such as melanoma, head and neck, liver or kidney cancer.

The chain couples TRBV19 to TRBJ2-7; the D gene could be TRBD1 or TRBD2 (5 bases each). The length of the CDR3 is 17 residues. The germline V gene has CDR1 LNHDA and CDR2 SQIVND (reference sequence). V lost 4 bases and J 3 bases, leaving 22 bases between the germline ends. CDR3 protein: CASSRSGTQGAYYEQYF. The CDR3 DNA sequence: TGTGCCAGTAGTAGGTCTGGGACCCAAGGGGCCTACTACGAGCAGTACTTC.

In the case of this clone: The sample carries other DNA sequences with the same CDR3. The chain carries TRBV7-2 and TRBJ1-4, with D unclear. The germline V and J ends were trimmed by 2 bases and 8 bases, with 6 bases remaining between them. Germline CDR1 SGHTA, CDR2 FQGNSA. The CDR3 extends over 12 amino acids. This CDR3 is CASSLQGEKLFF. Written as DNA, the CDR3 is TGTGCCAGCAGCTTACAAGGAGAAAAACTGTTTTTT.

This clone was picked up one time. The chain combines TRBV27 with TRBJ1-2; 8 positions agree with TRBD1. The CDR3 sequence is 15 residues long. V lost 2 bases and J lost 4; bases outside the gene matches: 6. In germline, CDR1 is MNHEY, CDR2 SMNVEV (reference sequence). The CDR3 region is CASSLKDRGLYGYTF. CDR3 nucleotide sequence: TGTGCCAGCAGTTTAAAAGACAGGGGCCTCTATGGCTACACCTTC.

CDR3 in amino acids: CASSFRGHTGYEQYF. The CDR3 DNA reads TGTGCCAGCAGTTTCAGGGGGCATACCGGCTACGAGCAGTACTTC. The chain recombines TRBV6-5 with TRBJ2-7; TRBD1 aligns across 8 bases. Germline-derived CDR1 and CDR2 are MNHEY and SVGAGI. The CDR3 spans 15 residues. The J segment lost 3 bases and the V segment lost 4 bases, leaving 8 bases of the junction unmatched.

CDR3: CASSLWGEKADTQYF. The CDR3 bases are TGTGCCAGCAGCTTGTGGGGGGAGAAGGCAGATACGCAGTATTTT. The chain combines TRBV5-4 with TRBJ2-3; D is perhaps TRBD2 (6 bases). The CDR3 is made up of 15 amino acids. V was shortened by 1 base and J by 4 bases, with 13 bases between the two germline ends. Germline-derived CDR1 and CDR2 are SGHNT and YYREEE (reference sequence). Using reference TRBV5-4 and TRBJ2-3 for the parts outside the CDR3, the full variable domain is ETGVTQSPTHLIKTRGQQVTLRCSSQSGHNTVSWYQQALGQGPQFIFQYYREEENGRGNFPPRFSGLQFPNYSSELNVNALELDDSALYLCASSLWGEKADTQYFGPGTRLTVL.

CDR3 loop: CASSLNYGYTF. CDR3 nucleotides: TGTGCCAGTAGCCTCAATTATGGCTACACCTTC. The chain combines TRBV19 with TRBJ1-2; D unresolved. V dropped 6 bases and J dropped 5 bases, with 7 bases sitting between them. CDR3 length: 11 residues. Germline values: CDR1 LNHDA, CDR2 SQIVND (reference sequence).

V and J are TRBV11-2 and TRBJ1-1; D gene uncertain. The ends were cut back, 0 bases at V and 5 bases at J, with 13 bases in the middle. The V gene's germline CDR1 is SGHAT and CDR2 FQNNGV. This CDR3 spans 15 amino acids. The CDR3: CASSLDAERRTEAFF. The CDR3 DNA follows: TGTGCCAGCAGCTTAGATGCCGAAAGACGGACTGAAGCTTTCTTT.

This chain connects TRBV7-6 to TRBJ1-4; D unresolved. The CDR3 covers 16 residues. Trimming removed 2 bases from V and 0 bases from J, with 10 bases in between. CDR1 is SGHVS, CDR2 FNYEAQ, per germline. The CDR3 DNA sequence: TGTGCCAGCAGCTTAAGGGCCCGGGCAACTAATGAAAAACTGTTTTTT. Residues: CASSLRARATNEKLFF. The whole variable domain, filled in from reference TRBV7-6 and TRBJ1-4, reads GAGVSQSPRYKVTKRGQDVALRCDPISGHVSLYWYRQALGQGPEFLTYFNYEAQQDKSGLPNDRFSAERPEGSISTLTIQRTEQRDSAMYRCASSLRARATNEKLFFGSGTQLSVL.

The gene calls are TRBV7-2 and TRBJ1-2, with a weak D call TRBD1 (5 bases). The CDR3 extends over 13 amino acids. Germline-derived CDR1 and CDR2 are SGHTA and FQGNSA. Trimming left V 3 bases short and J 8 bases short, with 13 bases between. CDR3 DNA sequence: TGTGCCAGCAGCTTCCCGGGGGTGGACGGCTACACCTTC. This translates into CASSFPGVDGYTF.

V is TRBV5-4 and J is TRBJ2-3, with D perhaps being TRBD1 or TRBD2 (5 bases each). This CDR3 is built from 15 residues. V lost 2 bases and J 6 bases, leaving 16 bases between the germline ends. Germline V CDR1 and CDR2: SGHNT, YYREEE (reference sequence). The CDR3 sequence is CASSFEGPRSDTQYF. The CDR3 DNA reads TGTGCCAGCAGCTTCGAGGGGCCGCGGAGCGATACGCAGTATTTT.

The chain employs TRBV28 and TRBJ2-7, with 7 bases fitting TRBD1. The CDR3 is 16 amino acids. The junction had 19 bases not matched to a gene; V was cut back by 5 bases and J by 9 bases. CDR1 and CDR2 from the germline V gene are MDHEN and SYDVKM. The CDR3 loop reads CASSLPSRQGSDGQYF. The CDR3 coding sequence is TGTGCCAGCAGTCTCCCATCGAGACAGGGCTCAGATGGGCAGTACTTC.

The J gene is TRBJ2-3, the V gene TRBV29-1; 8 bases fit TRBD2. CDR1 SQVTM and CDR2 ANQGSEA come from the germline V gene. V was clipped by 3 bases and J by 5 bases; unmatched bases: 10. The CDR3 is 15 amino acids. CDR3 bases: TGCAGCGTTGATCCAGCGGGGGCCCTTGGAGATACGCAGTATTTT. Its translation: CSVDPAGALGDTQYF.

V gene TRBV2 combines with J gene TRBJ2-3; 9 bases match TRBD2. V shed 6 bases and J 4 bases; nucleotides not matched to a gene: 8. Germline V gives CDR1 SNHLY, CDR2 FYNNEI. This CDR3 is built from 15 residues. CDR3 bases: TGTGCCAGCAGAGGACGCGGGGGGGCCCCAGATACGCAGTATTTT. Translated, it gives CASRGRGGAPDTQYF.

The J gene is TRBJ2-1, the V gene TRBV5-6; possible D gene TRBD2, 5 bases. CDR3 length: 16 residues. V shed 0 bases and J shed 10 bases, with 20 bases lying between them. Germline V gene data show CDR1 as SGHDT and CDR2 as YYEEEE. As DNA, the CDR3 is TGTGCCAGCAGCTTGGCCCGGCTAGCTTTAGTCAGGGAGCAGTTCTTC. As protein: CASSLARLALVREQFF.

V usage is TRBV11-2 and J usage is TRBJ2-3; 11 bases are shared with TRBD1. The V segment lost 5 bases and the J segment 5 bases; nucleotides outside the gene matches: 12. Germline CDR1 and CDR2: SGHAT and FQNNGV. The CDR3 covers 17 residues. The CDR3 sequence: CASSQTRPGQGVDTQYF. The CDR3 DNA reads TGTGCCAGCAGCCAAACCCGACCGGGACAGGGGGTAGATACGCAGTATTTT.

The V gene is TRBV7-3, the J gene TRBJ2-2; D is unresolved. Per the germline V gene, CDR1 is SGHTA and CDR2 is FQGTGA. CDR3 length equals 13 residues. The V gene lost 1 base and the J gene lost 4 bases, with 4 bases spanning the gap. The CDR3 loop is CASSLSVTGELFF. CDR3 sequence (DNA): TGTGCCAGCAGCTTAAGCGTCACCGGGGAGCTGTTTTTT.

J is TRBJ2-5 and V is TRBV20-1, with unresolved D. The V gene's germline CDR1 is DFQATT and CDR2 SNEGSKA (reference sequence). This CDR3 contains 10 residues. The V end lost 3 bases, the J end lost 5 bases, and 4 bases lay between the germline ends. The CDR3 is CSASGETQYF. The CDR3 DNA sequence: TGCAGTGCTAGTGGGGAGACCCAGTACTTC.

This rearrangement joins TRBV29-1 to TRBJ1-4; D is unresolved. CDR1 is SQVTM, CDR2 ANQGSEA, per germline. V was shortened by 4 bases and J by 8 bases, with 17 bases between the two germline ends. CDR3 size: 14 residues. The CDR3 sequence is CSVVFPAKGEKLFF. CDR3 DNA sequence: TGCAGCGTTGTATTCCCGGCCAAGGGCGAAAAACTGTTTTTT. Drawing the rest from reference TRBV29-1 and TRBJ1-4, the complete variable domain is SAVISQKPSRDICQRGTSLTIQCQVDSQVTMMFWYRQQPGQSLTLIATANQGSEATYESGFVIDKFPISRPNLTFSTLTVSNMSPEDSSIYLCSVVFPAKGEKLFFGSGTQLSVL.

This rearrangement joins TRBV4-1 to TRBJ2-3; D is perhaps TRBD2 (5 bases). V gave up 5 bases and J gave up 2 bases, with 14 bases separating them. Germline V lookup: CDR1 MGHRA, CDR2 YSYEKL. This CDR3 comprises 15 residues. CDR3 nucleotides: TGCGCCAGCAGCAGCCAGTGGAGGACCACAGATACGCAGTATTTT. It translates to CASSSQWRTTDTQYF.

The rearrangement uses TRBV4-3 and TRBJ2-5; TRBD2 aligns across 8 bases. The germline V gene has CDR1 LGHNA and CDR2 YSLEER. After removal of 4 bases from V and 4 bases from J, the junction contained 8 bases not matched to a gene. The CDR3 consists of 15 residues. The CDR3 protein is CASSLTGGPGETQYF. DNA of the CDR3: TGCGCCAGCAGCCTGACGGGGGGGCCTGGAGAGACCCAGTACTTC.

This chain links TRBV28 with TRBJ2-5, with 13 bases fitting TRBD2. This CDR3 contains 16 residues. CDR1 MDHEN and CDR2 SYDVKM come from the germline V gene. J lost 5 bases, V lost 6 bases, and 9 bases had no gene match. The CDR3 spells CASRGRTSGSRETQYF. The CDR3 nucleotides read TGTGCCAGCAGGGGAAGGACTAGCGGGAGTAGGGAGACCCAGTACTTC.

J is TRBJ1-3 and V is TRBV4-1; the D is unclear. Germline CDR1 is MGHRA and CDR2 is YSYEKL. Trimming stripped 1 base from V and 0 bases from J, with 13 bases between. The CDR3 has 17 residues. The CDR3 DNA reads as TGCGCCAGCAGCCAAGGGGGTTTGGCGGACTCTGGAAACACCATATATTTT. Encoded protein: CASSQGGLADSGNTIYF.